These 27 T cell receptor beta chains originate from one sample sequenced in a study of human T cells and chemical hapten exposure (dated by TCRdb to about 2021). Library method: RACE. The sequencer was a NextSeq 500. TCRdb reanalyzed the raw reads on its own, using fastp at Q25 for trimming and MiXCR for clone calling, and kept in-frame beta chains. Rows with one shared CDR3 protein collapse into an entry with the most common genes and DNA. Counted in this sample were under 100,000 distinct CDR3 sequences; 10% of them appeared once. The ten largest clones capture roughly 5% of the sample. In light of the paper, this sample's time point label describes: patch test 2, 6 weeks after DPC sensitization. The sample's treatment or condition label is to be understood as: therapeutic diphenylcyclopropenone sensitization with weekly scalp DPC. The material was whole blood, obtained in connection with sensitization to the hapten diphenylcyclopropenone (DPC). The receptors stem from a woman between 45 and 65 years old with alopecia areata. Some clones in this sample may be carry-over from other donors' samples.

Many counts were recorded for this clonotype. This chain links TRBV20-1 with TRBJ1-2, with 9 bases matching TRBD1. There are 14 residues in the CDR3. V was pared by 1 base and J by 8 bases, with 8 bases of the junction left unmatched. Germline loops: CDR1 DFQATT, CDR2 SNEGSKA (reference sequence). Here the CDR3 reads CSARVGTGWMGYTF. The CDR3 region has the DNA TGCAGTGCTAGAGTGGGGACAGGGTGGATGGGCTACACCTTC.

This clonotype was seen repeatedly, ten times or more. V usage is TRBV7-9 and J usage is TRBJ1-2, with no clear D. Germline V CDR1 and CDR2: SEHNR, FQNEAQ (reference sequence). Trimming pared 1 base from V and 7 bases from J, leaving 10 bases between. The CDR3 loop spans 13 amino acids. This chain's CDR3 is CASSLVQVGGYTF. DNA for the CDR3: TGTGCCAGCAGCTTAGTTCAAGTTGGTGGCTACACCTTC.

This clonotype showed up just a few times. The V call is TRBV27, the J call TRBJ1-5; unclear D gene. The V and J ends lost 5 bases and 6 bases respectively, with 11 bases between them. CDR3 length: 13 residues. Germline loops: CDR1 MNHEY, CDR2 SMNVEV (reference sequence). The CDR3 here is CASSPSGGQPQHF. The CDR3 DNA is TGTGCCAGCAGTCCCTCCGGTGGTCAGCCCCAGCATTTT.

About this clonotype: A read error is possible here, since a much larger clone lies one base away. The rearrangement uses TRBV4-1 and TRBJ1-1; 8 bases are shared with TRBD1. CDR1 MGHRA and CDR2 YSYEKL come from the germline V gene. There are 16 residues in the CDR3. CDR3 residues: CASSQDGQGWSTGAFF. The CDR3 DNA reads TGCGCCAGCAGCCAAGATGGACAGGGTTGGAGCACTGGAGCTTTCTTT.

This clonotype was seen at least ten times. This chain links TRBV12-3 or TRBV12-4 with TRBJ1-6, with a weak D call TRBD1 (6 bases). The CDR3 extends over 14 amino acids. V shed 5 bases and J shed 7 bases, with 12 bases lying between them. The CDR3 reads CASSRQVENSPLHF. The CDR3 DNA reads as TGTGCCAGCAGTAGACAGGTTGAAAATTCACCCCTCCACTTT.

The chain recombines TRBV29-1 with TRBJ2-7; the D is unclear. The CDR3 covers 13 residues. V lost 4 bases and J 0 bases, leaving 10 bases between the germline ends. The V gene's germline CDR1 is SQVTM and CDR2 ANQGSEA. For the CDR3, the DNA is TGCAGCGTTGGGACCTCCGGCTCCTACGAGCAGTACTTC. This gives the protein CSVGTSGSYEQYF.

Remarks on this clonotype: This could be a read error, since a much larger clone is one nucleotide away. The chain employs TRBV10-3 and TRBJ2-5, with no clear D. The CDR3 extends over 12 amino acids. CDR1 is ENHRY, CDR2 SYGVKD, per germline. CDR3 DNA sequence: TGTGCCATCAGTGAGCTCCAAGAGACCCTGTACTTC. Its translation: CAISELQETLYF.

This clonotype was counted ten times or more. CDR3 DNA: TGTGCCAGCAGCCAGGGGACAGGGGCCTACGAGCAGTACTTC. This gives the protein CASSQGTGAYEQYF. The chain carries TRBV12-3 or TRBV12-4 and TRBJ2-7; 10 bases line up with TRBD1. The length of the CDR3 is 14 residues. With V trimmed by 6 bases and J by 2 bases, 4 bases remained unmatched.

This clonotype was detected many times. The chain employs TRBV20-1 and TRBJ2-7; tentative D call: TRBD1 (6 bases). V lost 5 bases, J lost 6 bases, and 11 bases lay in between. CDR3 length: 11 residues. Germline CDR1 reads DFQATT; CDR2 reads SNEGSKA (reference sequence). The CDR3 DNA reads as TGCAGTGCTTACAGGGCCCCCGAGCAGTACTTC. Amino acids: CSAYRAPEQYF.

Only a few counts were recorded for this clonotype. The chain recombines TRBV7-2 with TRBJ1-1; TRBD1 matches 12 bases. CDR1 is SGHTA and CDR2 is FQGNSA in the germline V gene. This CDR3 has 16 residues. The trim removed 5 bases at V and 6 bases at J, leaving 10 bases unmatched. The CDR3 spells CASSPRDRGRLPEAFF. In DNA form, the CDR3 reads TGTGCCAGCAGCCCCCGGGACAGGGGGCGGCTTCCTGAAGCTTTCTTT.

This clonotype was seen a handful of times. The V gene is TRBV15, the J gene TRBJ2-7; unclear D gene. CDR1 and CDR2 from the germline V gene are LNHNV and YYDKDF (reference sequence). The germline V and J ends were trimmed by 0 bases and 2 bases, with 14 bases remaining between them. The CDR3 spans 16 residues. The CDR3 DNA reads TGTGCCACCAGCAGAGATTACACAAGGGCAACCTACGAGCAGTACTTC. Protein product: CATSRDYTRATYEQYF.

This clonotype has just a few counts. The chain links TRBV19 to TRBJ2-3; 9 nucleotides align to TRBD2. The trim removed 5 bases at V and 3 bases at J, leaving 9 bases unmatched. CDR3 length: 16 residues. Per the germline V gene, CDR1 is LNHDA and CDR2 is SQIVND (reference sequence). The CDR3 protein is CASSGVAGAATDTQYF. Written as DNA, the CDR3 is TGTGCCAGTAGTGGGGTAGCGGGAGCTGCGACAGATACGCAGTATTTT.

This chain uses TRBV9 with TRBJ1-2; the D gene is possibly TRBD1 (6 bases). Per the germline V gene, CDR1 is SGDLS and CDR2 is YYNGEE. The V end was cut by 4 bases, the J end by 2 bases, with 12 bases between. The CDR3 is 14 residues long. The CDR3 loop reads CASSTGGLNYGYTF. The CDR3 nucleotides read TGTGCCAGCAGCACCGGGGGCCTCAACTATGGCTACACCTTC.

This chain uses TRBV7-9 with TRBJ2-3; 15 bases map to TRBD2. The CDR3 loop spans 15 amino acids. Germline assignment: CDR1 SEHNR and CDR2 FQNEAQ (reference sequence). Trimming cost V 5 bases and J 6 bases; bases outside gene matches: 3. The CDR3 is CASSLGTSGRDTQYF. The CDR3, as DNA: TGTGCCAGCAGCCTGGGGACTAGCGGGAGGGATACGCAGTATTTT.

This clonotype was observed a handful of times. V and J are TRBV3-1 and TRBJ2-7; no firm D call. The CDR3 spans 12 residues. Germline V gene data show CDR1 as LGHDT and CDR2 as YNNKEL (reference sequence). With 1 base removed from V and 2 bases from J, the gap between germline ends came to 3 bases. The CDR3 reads CASSQVPYEQYF. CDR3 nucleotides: TGTGCCAGCAGCCAAGTCCCCTACGAGCAGTACTTC.

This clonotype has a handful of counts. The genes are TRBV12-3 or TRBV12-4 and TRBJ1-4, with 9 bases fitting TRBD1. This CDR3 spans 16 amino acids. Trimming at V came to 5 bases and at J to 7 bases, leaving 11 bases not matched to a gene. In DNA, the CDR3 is TGTGCCAGCAGTATAAGCTGGACAGGGGACAGTGAAAAACTGTTTTTT. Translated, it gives CASSISWTGDSEKLFF.

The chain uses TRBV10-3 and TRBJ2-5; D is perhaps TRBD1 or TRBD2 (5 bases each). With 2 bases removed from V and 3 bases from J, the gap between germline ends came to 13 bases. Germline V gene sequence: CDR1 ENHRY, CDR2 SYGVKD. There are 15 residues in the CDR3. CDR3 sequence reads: CAISERPGPEETQYF. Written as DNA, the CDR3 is TGTGCCATCAGTGAGCGTCCGGGACCCGAAGAGACCCAGTACTTC.

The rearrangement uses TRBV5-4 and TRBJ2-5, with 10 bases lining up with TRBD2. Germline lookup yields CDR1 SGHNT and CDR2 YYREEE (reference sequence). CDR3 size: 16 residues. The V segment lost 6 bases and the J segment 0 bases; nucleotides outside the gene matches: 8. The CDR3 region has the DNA TGTGCCAGCACCAGGACTAGCGGAGCTAACCAAGAGACCCAGTACTTC. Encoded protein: CASTRTSGANQETQYF.

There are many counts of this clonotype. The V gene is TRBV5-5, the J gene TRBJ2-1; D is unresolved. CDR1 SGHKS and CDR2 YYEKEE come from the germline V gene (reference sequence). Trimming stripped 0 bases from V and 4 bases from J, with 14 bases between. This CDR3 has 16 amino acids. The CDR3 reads CASSLVSGSLYNEQFF. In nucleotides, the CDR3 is TGTGCCAGCAGCTTGGTGTCAGGTTCCCTTTACAATGAGCAGTTCTTC.

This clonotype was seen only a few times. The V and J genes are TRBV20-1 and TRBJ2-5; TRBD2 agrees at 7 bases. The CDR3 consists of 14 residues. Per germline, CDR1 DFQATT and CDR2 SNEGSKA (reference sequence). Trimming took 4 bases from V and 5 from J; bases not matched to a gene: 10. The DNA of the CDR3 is TGCAGTGCTAACTCACTCGGGGGGAGGGAGACCCAGTACTTC. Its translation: CSANSLGGRETQYF.

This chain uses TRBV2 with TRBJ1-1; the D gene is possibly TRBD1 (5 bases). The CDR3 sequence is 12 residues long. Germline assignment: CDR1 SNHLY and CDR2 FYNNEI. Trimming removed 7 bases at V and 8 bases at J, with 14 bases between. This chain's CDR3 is CASTERSGEAFF. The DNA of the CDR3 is TGTGCCAGCACCGAGAGGTCAGGGGAAGCTTTCTTT.

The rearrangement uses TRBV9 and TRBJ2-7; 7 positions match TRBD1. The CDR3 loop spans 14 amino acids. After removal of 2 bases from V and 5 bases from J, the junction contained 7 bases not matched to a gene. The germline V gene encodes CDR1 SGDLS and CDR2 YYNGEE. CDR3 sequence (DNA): TGTGCCAGCAGCGTCGTGGGACAGCTAGACGAGCAGTACTTC. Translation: CASSVVGQLDEQYF.

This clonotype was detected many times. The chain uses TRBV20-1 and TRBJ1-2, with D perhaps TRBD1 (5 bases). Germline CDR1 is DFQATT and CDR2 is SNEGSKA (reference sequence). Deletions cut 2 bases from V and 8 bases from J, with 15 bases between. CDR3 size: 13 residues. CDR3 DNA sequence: TGCAGTGCTAGATCGACAGTTGAGGAAGGCTACACCTTC. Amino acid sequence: CSARSTVEEGYTF.

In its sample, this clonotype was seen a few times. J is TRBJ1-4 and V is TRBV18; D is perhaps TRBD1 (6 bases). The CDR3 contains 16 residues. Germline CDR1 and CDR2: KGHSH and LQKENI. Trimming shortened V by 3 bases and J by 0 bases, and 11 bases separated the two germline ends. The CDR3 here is CASSPTTGSTNEKLFF. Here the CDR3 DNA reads TGTGCCAGCTCACCGACGACAGGCTCAACTAATGAAAAACTGTTTTTT.

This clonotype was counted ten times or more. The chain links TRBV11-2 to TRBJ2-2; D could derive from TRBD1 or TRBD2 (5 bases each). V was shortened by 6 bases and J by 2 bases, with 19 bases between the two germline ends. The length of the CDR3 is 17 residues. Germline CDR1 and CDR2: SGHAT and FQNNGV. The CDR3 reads CASRRIRDPINTGELFF. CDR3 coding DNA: TGTGCCAGCAGAAGAATCCGGGACCCGATAAACACCGGGGAGCTGTTTTTT.

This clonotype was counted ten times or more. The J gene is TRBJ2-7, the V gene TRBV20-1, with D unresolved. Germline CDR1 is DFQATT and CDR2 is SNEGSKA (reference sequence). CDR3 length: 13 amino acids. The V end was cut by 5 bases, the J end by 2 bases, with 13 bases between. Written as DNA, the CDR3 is TGCAGTGCTCAAAGGGCCCCGACCTACGAGCAGTACTTC. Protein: CSAQRAPTYEQYF.

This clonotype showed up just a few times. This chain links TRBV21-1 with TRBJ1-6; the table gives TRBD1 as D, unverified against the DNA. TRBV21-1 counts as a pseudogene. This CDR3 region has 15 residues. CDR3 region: CASGRPGSYNSPLHF. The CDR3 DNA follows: TGTGCCAGCGGGCGTCCGGGGTCCTATAATTCACCCCTCCACTTT.